The next 6 T cell receptor beta chains were all read from a single sample in a study of blood T cell repertoires in COVID-19. Here immunoSEQ multiplex PCR was the method, and the copy in TCRdb shows in-frame clones only, minus some. The sample includes roughly 430,000 clones, approximately 85% of them seen just once. The sample was PBMCs or T cells enriched from blood (not recorded which). The receptors were gathered from a woman between 35 and 50 years old with acute COVID-19.

The V and J genes are TRBV10-3 and TRBJ1-2, with D perhaps matching TRBD1 (6 bases). The length of the CDR3 is 12 residues. V lost 7 bases to trimming and J lost 3 bases, with 9 bases between them. CDR1 and CDR2 from the germline V gene are ENHRY and SYGVKD. The CDR3 DNA follows: TGTGCCATCAAGGGACACGACTATGGCTACACCTTC. Its protein is CAIKGHDYGYTF.

The chain uses TRBV7-9 and TRBJ1-5; D not resolved. The V end was cut by 4 bases, the J end by 4 bases, with 11 bases between. This CDR3 is 14 amino acids long. Germline CDR1 reads SEHNR; CDR2 reads FQNEAQ (reference sequence). The CDR3: CASSSQTWNQPQHF. The CDR3 coding sequence is TGTGCCAGCAGCTCCCAGACATGGAATCAGCCCCAGCATTTT.

The V and J genes are TRBV10-3 and TRBJ1-2; D gene unclear. Between the trimmed V and J ends, which lost 2 bases and 2 bases, there was a span of 9 bases. The CDR3 totals 14 residues. Per the germline V gene, CDR1 is ENHRY and CDR2 is SYGVKD. This chain's CDR3 is CAISETSANYGYTF. DNA for the CDR3: TGTGCCATCAGTGAGACCTCAGCGAACTATGGCTACACCTTC.

The genes are TRBV5-6 and TRBJ2-5, with 11 bases identical to TRBD2. V lost 3 bases and J lost 1; bases outside the gene matches: 8. Germline values: CDR1 SGHDT, CDR2 YYEEEE. This CDR3 spans 17 amino acids. The CDR3 spells CASSSIKLAGAQETQYF. The CDR3 coding sequence is TGTGCCAGCAGCTCAATTAAACTAGCGGGGGCCCAAGAGACCCAGTACTTC.

The chain couples TRBV2 to TRBJ2-2; TRBD2 matches at 9 bases. The V segment lost 6 bases and the J segment 6 bases; nucleotides outside the gene matches: 11. This CDR3 is built from 16 residues. Germline V gene data show CDR1 as SNHLY and CDR2 as FYNNEI. The CDR3 DNA sequence: TGTGCCAGCAGAAGGGACAGCGGGGGGTTGGCCGGGGAGCTGTTTTTT. It specifies CASRRDSGGLAGELFF.

This chain joins TRBV25-1 and TRBJ1-6; perhaps TRBD1 as D (5 bases). V was pared by 5 bases and J by 0 bases, with 11 bases between. The CDR3 has 16 amino acids. From germline, CDR1 is MGHDK and CDR2 SYGVNS. The CDR3, as DNA: TGTGCCAGCAGTTGGGGGGGGAGCTCCTATAATTCACCCCTCCACTTT. This translates into CASSWGGSSYNSPLHF.